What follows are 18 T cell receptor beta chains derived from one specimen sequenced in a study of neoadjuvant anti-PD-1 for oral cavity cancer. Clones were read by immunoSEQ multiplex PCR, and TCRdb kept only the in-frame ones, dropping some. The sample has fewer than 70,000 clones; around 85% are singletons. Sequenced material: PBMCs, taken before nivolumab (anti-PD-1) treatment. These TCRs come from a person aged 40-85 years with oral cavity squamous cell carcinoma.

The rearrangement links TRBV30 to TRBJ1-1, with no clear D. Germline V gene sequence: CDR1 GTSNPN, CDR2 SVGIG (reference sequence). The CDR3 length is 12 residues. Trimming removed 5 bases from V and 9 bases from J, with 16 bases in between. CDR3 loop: CAWLPGGIQAFF. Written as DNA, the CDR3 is TGTGCCTGGTTACCAGGTGGGATCCAAGCTTTCTTT.

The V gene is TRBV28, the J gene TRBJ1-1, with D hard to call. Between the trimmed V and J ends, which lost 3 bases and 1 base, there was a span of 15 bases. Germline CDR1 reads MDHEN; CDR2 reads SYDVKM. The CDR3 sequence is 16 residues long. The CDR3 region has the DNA TGTGCCAGCAGTTTTCGGGGTTTTGACGCGAACACTGAAGCTTTCTTT. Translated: CASSFRGFDANTEAFF.

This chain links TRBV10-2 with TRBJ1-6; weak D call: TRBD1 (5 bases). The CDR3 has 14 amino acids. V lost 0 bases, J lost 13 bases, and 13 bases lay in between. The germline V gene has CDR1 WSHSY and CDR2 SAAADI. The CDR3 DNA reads TGCGCCAGCAGTGAGTCGTCGGTGGGGGATCCCCTCCACTTT. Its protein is CASSESSVGDPLHF.

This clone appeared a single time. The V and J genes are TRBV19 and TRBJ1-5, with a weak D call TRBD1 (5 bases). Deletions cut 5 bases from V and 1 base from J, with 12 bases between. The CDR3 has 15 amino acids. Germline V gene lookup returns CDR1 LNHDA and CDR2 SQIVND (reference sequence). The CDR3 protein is CASSVYRDSNQPQHF. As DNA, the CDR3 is TGTGCCAGTAGTGTTTACCGGGACAGCAATCAGCCCCAGCATTTT. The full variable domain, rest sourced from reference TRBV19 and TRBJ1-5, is DGGITQSPKYLFRKEGQNVTLSCEQNLNHDAMYWYRQDPGQGLRLIYYSQIVNDFQKGDIAEGYSVSREKKESFPLTVTSAQKNPTAFYLCASSVYRDSNQPQHFGDGTRLSIL.

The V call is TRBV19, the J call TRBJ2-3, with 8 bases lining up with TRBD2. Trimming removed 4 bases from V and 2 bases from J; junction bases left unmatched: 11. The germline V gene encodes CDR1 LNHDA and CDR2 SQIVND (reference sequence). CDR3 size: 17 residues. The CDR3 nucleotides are TGTGCCAGTAGTAACCCGCGGGCGGGGGGACTCACAGATACGCAGTATTTT. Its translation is CASSNPRAGGLTDTQYF.

The DNA for the CDR3 is TGTGCCAGCAGTCCCCCGACAGGGAGGAGCGAGCAGTACTTC. This gives the protein CASSPPTGRSEQYF. J is TRBJ2-7 and V is TRBV2; D is possibly TRBD1 (7 bases). The V end lost 5 bases, the J end lost 6 bases, and 17 bases lay between the germline ends. The CDR3 runs 14 residues. The V gene's germline CDR1 is SNHLY and CDR2 FYNNEI.

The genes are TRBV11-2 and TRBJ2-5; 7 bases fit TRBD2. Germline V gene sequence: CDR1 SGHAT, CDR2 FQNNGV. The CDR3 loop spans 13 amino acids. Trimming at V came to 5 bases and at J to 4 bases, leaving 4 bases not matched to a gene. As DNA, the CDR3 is TGTGCCAGCAGCCGGGGACTACCAGAGACCCAGTACTTC. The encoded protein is CASSRGLPETQYF.

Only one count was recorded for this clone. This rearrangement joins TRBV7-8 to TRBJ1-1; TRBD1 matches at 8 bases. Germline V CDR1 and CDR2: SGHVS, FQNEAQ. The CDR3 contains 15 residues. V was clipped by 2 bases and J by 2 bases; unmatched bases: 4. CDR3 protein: CASSLTGGRNTEAFF. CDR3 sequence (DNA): TGTGCCAGCAGCTTAACAGGGGGACGAAACACTGAAGCTTTCTTT.

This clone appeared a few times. This chain's CDR3 is CASSWGQRNTEAFF. The CDR3 DNA reads TGTGCCAGCAGCTGGGGACAGCGGAACACTGAAGCTTTCTTT. J is TRBJ1-1 and V is TRBV7-9; 7 nucleotides match TRBD1. The trim removed 4 bases at V and 1 base at J, leaving 3 bases unmatched. Germline CDR1 reads SEHNR; CDR2 reads FQNEAQ (reference sequence). CDR3 length: 14 residues.

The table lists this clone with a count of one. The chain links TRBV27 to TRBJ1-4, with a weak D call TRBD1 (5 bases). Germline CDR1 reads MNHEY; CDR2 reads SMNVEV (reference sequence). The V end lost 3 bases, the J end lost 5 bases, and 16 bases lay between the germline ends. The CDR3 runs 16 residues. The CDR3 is CASSFSWTRGNEKLFF. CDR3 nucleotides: TGTGCCAGCAGTTTTTCTTGGACGCGGGGGAATGAAAAACTGTTTTTT.

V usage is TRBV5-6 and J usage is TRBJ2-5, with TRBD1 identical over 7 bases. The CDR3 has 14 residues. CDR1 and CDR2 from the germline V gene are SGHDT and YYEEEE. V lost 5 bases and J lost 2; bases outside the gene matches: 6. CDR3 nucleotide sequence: TGTGCCAGCAGACAACAGGGGTGGCAAGAGACCCAGTACTTC. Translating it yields CASRQQGWQETQYF. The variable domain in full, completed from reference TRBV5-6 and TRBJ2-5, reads DAGVTQSPTHLIKTRGQQVTLRCSPKSGHDTVSWYQQALGQGPQFIFQYYEEEERQRGNFPDRFSGHQFPNYSSELNVNALLLGDSALYLCASRQQGWQETQYFGPGTRLLVL.

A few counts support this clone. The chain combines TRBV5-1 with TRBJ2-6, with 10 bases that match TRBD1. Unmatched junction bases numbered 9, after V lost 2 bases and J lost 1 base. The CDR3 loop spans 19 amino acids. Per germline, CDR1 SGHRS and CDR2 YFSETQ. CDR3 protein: CASSFFDRGQFSGANVLTF. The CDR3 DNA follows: TGCGCCAGCAGCTTTTTCGACAGGGGGCAATTTTCTGGGGCCAACGTCCTGACTTTC. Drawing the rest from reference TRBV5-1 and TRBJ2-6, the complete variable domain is KAGVTQTPRYLIKTRGQQVTLSCSPISGHRSVSWYQQTPGQGLQFLFEYFSETQRNKGNFPGRFSGRQFSNSRSEMNVSTLELGDSALYLCASSFFDRGQFSGANVLTFGAGSRLTVL.

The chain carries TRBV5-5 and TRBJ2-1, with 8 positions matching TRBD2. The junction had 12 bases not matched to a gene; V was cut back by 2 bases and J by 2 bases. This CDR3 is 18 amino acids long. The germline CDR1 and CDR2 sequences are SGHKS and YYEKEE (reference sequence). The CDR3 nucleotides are TGTGCCAGCAGCTTACTTTATAGCGGGGCGTTAACCTACAATGAGCAGTTCTTC. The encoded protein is CASSLLYSGALTYNEQFF.

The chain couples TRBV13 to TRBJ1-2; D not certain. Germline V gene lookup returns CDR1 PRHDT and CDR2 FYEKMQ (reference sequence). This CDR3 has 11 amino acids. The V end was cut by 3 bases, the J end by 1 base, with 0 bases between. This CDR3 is CASSFNYGYTF. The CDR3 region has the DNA TGTGCCAGCAGCTTTAACTATGGCTACACCTTC. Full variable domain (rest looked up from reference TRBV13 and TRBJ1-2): AAGVIQSPRHLIKEKRETATLKCYPIPRHDTVYWYQQGPGQDPQFLISFYEKMQSDKGSIPDRFSAQQFSDYHSELNMSSLELGDSALYFCASSFNYGYTFGSGTRLTVV.

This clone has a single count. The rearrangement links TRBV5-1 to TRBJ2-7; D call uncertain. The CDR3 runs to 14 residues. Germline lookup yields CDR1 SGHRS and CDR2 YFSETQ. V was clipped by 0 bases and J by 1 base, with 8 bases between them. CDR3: CASSLEASSYEQYF. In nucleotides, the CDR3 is TGCGCCAGCAGCTTGGAAGCGAGTTCCTACGAGCAGTACTTC.

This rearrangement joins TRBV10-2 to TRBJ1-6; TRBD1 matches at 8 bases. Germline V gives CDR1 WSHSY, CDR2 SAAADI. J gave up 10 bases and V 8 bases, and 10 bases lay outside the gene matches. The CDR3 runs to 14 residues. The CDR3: CASAQGAGGSPLHF. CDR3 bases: TGCGCCAGCGCCCAGGGGGCGGGAGGGTCACCCCTCCACTTT.

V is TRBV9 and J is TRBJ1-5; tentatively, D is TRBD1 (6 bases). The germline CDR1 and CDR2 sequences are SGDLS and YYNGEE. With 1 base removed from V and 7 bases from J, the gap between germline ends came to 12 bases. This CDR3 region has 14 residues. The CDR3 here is CASSVSGELQPQHF. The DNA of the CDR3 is TGTGCCAGCAGCGTATCAGGGGAACTGCAGCCCCAGCATTTT.

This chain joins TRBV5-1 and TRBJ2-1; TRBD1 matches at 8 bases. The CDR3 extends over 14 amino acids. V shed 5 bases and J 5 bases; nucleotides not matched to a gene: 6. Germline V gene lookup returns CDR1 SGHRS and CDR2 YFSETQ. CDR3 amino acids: CASRPGTGNNEQFF. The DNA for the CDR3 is TGCGCCAGCAGGCCCGGGACAGGTAACAATGAGCAGTTCTTC.